Sequencing of this TCR beta chain was carried out in a study of blood T cell repertoires in COVID-19. Looking at the study overall: From the United States, Italy and Spain came samples of acute and convalescent COVID-19. T cells, B-cell-depleted T cells, or PBMCs provided the cDNA or gDNA that served as material.

There are a few counts of this clone. The germline V gene encodes CDR1 DFQATT and CDR2 SNEGSKA (reference sequence). This CDR3 is built from 14 residues. The ends lost 3 bases at V and 6 bases at J; junction bases unmatched: 7. In the original analysis: By means of reference gene primer amplification, nucleated cell counts were estimated. The data were produced by immunoSEQ multiplex PCR, yet TCRdb's version contains in-frame clones alone and is incomplete. Clonal size and the V and J genes are those of that table, whereas D and trimming came from the DNA. The sample holds 84,000 or so clones, roughly four fifths seen once.

The genes are TRBV20-1 and TRBJ2-7, with 11 bases identical to TRBD2. The source of this sequence is an elderly woman with acute or convalescent COVID-19. The sequenced sample was peripheral blood. DNA of the CDR3: TGCAGTGCTAGTTTCGGGACTAGCGGCCTCGAGCAGTACTTC. It is translated as CSASFGTSGLEQYF.